The 2 T cell receptor beta chains presented below share a single source sample, sequenced in a study of blood T cells in healthy people across ages (dated by TCRdb to 2015 to 2017). Receptors were amplified or captured by 5' RACE. The sequencer was an Illumina HiSeq 2500. A second PCR of about 6 to 11 cycles was performed with a sample-barcoded 5' primer and a J-beta primer mix. Using fastp trimming at Q25 and MiXCR clonotype assembly, TCRdb reanalyzed the public sequencing data and kept in-frame beta chains. Every CDR3 protein is listed once, alongside the most common genes and DNA of its rows. Counted in this sample were about 830,000 distinct CDR3 sequences; approximately 59% of them appeared once. The ten largest clones capture roughly a quarter of the sample. The sequenced sample consisted of blood. These receptors originate from a young man in good health.

At least ten counts were recorded for this clonotype. The rearrangement links TRBV12-3 or TRBV12-4 to TRBJ2-5; 11 nucleotides agree with TRBD2. The CDR3 has 15 amino acids. V trimming: 1 base; J trimming: 5 bases; junction bases outside the gene matches: 3. The CDR3 DNA is TGTGCCAGCAGTTTAGGTAGCGGGGGGGTGGAGACCCAGTACTTC. It specifies CASSLGSGGVETQYF.

In this sample, this clonotype turned up a few times. V is TRBV6-6 and J is TRBJ1-1; TRBD1 is a possible D gene (5 bases). Germline values: CDR1 MNHNY, CDR2 SVGAGI (reference sequence). This CDR3 region has 15 residues. V lost 7 bases, J lost 5 bases, and 20 bases lay in between. The CDR3 sequence is CASTRIGSKGTEAFF. The CDR3 bases are TGTGCCAGCACCCGGATTGGGTCGAAGGGGACTGAAGCTTTCTTT.